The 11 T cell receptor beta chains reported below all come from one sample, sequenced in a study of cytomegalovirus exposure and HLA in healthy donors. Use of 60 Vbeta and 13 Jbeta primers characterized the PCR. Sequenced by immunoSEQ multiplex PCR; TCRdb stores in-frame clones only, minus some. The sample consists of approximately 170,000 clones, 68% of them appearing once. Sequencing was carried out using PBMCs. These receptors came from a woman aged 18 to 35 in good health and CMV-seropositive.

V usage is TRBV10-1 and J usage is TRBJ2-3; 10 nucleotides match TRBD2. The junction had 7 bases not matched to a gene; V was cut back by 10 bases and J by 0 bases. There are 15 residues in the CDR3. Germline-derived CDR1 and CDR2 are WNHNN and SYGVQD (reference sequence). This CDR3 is CATGTSDPSTDTQYF. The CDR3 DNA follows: TGCGCCACCGGGACTAGCGACCCGAGCACAGATACGCAGTATTTT.

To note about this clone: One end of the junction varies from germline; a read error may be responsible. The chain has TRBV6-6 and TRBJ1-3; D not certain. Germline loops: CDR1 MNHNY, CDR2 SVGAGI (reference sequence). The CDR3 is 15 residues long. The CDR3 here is CASSSPGSSGNTVYF. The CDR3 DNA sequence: TGTGCCAGCAGTTCTCCGGGGAGCTCTGGAAACACCGTATATTTT.

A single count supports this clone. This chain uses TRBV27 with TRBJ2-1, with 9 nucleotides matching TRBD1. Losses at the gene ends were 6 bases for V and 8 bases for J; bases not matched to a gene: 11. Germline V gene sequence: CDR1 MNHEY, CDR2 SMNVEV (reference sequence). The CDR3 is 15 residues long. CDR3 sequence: CASRLPGQGIDEQFF. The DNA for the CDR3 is TGTGCCAGCAGATTACCGGGACAGGGAATCGATGAGCAGTTCTTC.

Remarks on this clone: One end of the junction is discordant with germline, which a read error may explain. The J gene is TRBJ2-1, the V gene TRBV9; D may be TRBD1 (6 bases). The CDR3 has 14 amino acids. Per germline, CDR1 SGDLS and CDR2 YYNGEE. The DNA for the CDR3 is TGTGCCAGCAGCGTGATCACTGGGGACAATGGGCAGTTCTTC. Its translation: CASSVITGDNGQFF.

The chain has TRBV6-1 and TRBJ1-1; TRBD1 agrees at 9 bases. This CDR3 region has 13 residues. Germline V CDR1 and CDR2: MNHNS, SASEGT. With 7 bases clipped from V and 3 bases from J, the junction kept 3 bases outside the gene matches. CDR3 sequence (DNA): TGTGCCAGCAACAGGGGGCGTGACACTGAAGCTTTCTTT. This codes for CASNRGRDTEAFF.

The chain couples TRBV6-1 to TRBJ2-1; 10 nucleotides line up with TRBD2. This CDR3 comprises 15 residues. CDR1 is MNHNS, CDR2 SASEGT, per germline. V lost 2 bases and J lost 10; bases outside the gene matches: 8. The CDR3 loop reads CASSEPGTSESEQFF. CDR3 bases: TGTGCCAGCAGTGAACCCGGGACTAGCGAATCCGAGCAGTTCTTC.

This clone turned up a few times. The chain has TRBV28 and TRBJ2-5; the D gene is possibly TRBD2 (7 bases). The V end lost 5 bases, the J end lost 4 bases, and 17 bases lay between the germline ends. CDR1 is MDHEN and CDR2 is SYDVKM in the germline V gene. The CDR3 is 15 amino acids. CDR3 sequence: CASSAGWGGSETQYF. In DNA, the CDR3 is TGTGCCAGCAGTGCGGGGTGGGGGGGCTCAGAGACCCAGTACTTC.

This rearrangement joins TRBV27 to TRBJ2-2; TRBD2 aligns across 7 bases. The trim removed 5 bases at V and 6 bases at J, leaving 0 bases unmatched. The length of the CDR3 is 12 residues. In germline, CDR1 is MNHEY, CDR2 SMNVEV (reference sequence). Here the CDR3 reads CASSGGAGELFF. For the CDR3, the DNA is TGTGCCAGCAGTGGGGGGGCCGGGGAGCTGTTTTTT.

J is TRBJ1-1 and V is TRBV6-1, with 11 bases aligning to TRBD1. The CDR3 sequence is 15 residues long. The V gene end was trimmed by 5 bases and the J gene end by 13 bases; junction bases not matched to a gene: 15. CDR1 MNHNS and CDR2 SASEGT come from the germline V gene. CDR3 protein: CASSIRLDRGPSLFF. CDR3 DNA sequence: TGTGCCAGCAGTATACGCTTGGACAGGGGGCCCAGCCTTTTCTTT.

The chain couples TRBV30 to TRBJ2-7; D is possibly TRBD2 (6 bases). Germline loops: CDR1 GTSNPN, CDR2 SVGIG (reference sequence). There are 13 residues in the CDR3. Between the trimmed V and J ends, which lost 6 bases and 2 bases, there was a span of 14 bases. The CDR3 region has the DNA TGTGCCTGTGAGCCGGGAGAGGCCTACGAGCAGTACTTC. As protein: CACEPGEAYEQYF.

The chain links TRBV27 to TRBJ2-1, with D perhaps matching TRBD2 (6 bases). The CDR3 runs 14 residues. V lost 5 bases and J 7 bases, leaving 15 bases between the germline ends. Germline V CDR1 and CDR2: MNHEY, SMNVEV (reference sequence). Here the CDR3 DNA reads TGTGCCAGCAGTCCCCGCGGAGGGGCAAATGAGCAGTTCTTC. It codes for CASSPRGGANEQFF.